The T cell receptor beta chain described here comes from a study of vaccination and CD4 T cells after COVID-19 (dated by TCRdb to the early 2020s). With respect to the entire study: Every convalescent patient had a positive nasal swab PCR test for SARS-CoV-2, with mild disease in 9 or 10 patients and severe disease in one. The convalescent cohort comprised six males and four females, including two Hispanic individuals, seven Caucasians, two Asians and one multiracial person. Participants received two doses of either the Pfizer-BioNTech BNT162b2 vaccine (n=8) or the Moderna mRNA-1273 vaccine (n=2). Post-COVID blood samples were collected from convalescent patients a median of approximately 93 days after diagnosis, with a range of roughly 30 to 170 days. Post-vaccine blood samples were collected a median of about 72 days after the second vaccine dose, ranging from 14 to 241 days. The cultures were stimulated with overlapping spike peptide pools from SARS-CoV-2 and from the common cold coronaviruses HCoV-NL63, HCoV-OC43 and HCoV-229E. As controls, cultures received a CEFX viral epitope pool (the positive control), an HIV-1 Nef peptide pool (the negative control), or no peptide at all. In roughly 11 COVID-19 convalescent patients and several infection-naive healthy vaccine recipients, the spike-specific CD4+ TCR repertoire before mRNA vaccination was compared with the repertoire after mRNA vaccination. Study-wide conclusions, independent of this receptor: Of the vaccine-specific clones found in convalescent patients, nearly all (304 of 307) were mono-reactive for SARS-CoV-2 spike instead of being cross-reactive with common cold coronaviruses. The median count of SARS-CoV-2-reactive clonotypes went up from 21 after infection to approximately 40 after vaccination, although the change was not significant. In convalescent patients, a median around 90% of post-vaccine SARS-CoV-2-reactive clones were detected only after vaccination, and vaccine-specific priming was suggested by this finding. The number of convalescent patients in the study was relatively small, and the study did not examine early timepoints following natural infection.

The library was produced with PCR. TCR sequencing of DNA from cultured CD4+ T cells used the Oncomine TCR Beta short-read assay at the Johns Hopkins FTIC core. The QIAamp micro DNA kit was used to extract genomic DNA from the cultured CD4+ T cells. Oncomine TCR Beta libraries made from cultured CD4+ T cells were pooled using unique dual indexes and sequenced on an Illumina iSeq 100. Turning to the authors' computational methods: Non-productive sequences were filtered out, and CDR3s that did not start with C, did not end with F or W, or were shorter than 7 amino acids were discarded. The MANAFEST web application identified antigen-specific clonotypes by comparing peptide-stimulated wells against reference wells and other culture wells. An FDR below 0.05, an odds ratio above 5, and a productive frequency above 0.1% in at least two of three replicate wells were required for clones to be considered positive. A clonotype counted as cross-reactive if it showed significant expansion both in the SARS-CoV-2 spike wells and in at least one common cold coronavirus spike condition. Similarity between CDR3 sequences was evaluated in R version 3.6.1 using Levenshtein distances (stringdist) and unrooted phylogenetic trees (ape). The public reads were run again by TCRdb, first through fastp at Q25 and then through MiXCR, and only productive beta chains were kept. Entries are consolidated by CDR3 protein sequence, retaining the most common genes and DNA. The V and J calls follow TCRdb's processing rather than the paper's. The sample table holds approximately 18,000 distinct CDR3 sequences, of which more than 45% were seen once. In total, the top ten clones hold 3% of the sample.

Of note for this clonotype: Its antigen remains unidentified. Base qualities are not at hand, and no much larger clone is one base apart.

CDR1 LGHNA and CDR2 YSLEER were looked up in the germline V gene. Unmatched junction bases come to 7, with V trimmed by 2 bases and J by 4 bases. Including the terminal cysteine and phenylalanine, the CDR3 comprises 15 residues. Just the 45-base CDR3 DNA is kept, in frame starting at base 1. Interpreted using the paper, the treatment or condition label stands for: approximately nine-day PBMC culture with coronavirus spike peptide pools or control peptides (ViraFEST assay). The ViraFEST assay was used in the study, in which antigen-specific T cells were expanded with peptide pools and expanded clonotypes were subsequently identified by TCR sequencing. Positive SARS-CoV-2 PCR tests in the convalescent patients dated from March to December 2020, before Alpha, Beta and Delta variants emerged in the United States. Each well held more than 1.5 million PBMCs cultured in IMDM containing about 5% human AB serum and around 9.2 IU/ml IL-2, with about 9.4 ug/ml peptide pools added. Half of the culture medium was replaced with fresh IL-2-containing medium on days 3 and 7. CD4+ T cells were isolated after about 10 days of culture through negative selection using the EasySep CD4+ T cell isolation kit. Ficoll-Paque Plus gradient centrifugation was used to isolate PBMCs from whole blood, and the isolated PBMCs were then either used fresh or cryopreserved at -140C. Triplicate wells were generally used for each culture condition.

The chain employs TRBV4-3 and TRBJ1-2; TRBD1 agrees with 7 junctional bases. This TCR derives from a human donor who had recovered from COVID-19. The specimen was CD4+ T cells from blood, cultured in vitro, collected after SARS-CoV-2 vaccination. CDR3 region: CASSQLPGTAYGYTF. The nucleotide sequence reads TGCGCCAGCAGCCAACTGCCCGGGACAGCCTATGGCTACACCTTC.